This T cell receptor (beta chain) is drawn from a study of T-cell memory formation after mild COVID-19. In the study overall: In these data, TCR clusters were largely donor specific.

CDR1 is SGDLS and CDR2 is YYNGEE in the germline V gene. V shed 1 base and J shed 0 bases, with 16 bases lying between them. This CDR3 is built from 17 residues. Whole-study results and caveats: Second-wave clones that peaked on day 37 lacked confirmed SARS-CoV-2 specificity. In pre-infection memory, a portion of responding clones appeared, which suggested that cross-reactive memory joined.

In its sample, this clonotype was seen a few times. Antigen specificity is unknown. 5'RACE, which relied on constant-segment primers, yielded TCR alpha and TCR beta cDNA libraries carrying sample barcodes and UMIs. TCRdb processed the 5' RACE reads anew with MiXCR; each CDR3 protein has one entry. The sample records roughly 350,000 distinct CDR3 sequences, 20% to 25% being singletons. The chain is built from TRBV9 and TRBJ1-1; D is possibly TRBD1 (5 bases). The source material was PBMCs or a T cell subset sorted from them (not recorded which). This TCR was recovered from an adult woman who had mild COVID-19 (a few samples of this study predate the infection). Cell type and time point are not known. The DNA for the CDR3 is TGTGCCAGCAGCGTATATGGGGCTGCGGGGATGAACACTGAAGCTTTCTTT. Amino acids: CASSVYGAAGMNTEAFF.